The 26 T cell receptor beta chains given below trace back to one sample, sequenced in a study of cytomegalovirus exposure and HLA in healthy donors. 60 Vbeta and 13 Jbeta primers were used in PCR. The assay was immunoSEQ multiplex PCR, and TCRdb's table has in-frame clones only and misses some. The listing contains 45,000 to 55,000 clones. The sample comprised PBMCs. These receptors all stem from a woman in her forties or fifties in good health and CMV-seropositive.

The chain is built from TRBV7-9 and TRBJ1-4; D ambiguous. Germline CDR1 SEHNR, CDR2 FQNEAQ (reference sequence). The CDR3 is made up of 15 amino acids. Trimming removed 1 base at V and 8 bases at J, with 14 bases between. Here the CDR3 DNA reads TGTGCCAGCAGCTTAGGGGTAGCCAGATCCGAAAAACTGTTTTTT. Protein sequence: CASSLGVARSEKLFF.

V usage is TRBV19 and J usage is TRBJ2-7; maybe TRBD2 (6 bases). Trimming took off 5 bases at V and 0 bases at J, with 17 bases between the two ends. Germline loops: CDR1 LNHDA, CDR2 SQIVND (reference sequence). CDR3 length: 16 residues. The CDR3 coding sequence is TGTGCCAGTAGTCCCCGAGGTGGTAGCGGCTCCTACGAGCAGTACTTC. It is translated as CASSPRGGSGSYEQYF.

The J gene is TRBJ1-5, the V gene TRBV5-1; TRBD1 is a possible D gene (5 bases). Trimming stripped 2 bases from V and 4 bases from J, with 10 bases between. This CDR3 is built from 14 residues. Germline V gene lookup returns CDR1 SGHRS and CDR2 YFSETQ. CDR3 coding DNA: TGCGCCAGCAGCTTAGGGACTTCGAATCAGCCCCAGCATTTT. It is translated as CASSLGTSNQPQHF.

The rearrangement uses TRBV5-1 and TRBJ2-7; TRBD1 matches 7 bases. Germline V gene sequence: CDR1 SGHRS, CDR2 YFSETQ. The V gene end was trimmed by 0 bases and the J gene end by 5 bases; junction bases not matched to a gene: 8. This CDR3 is 15 amino acids long. CDR3 amino acids: CASSLGGRGNDEQYF. As DNA, the CDR3 is TGCGCCAGCAGCTTGGGGGGCAGGGGGAACGACGAGCAGTACTTC.

The chain has TRBV27 and TRBJ2-1, with TRBD2 matching 10 bases. Germline values: CDR1 MNHEY, CDR2 SMNVEV (reference sequence). CDR3 length: 15 residues. The ends lost 2 bases at V and 5 bases at J; junction bases unmatched: 3. The CDR3 DNA follows: TGTGCCAGCAGTTTACTAGCGGGGGCAAACAATGAGCAGTTCTTC. Protein: CASSLLAGANNEQFF.

V and J are TRBV6-5 and TRBJ2-7, with D hard to call. CDR3 length: 16 residues. Germline CDR1 is MNHEY and CDR2 is SVGAGI. Deletions cut 4 bases from V and 4 bases from J, with 20 bases between. The CDR3, as DNA: TGTGCCAGCAGTTCCTTAATAGTGGGCAGTACGTACGAGCAGTACTTC. Translation gives CASSSLIVGSTYEQYF.

Details on this clone: This sample includes further DNA sequences coding for the same CDR3. The gene calls are TRBV13 and TRBJ1-1; possible D gene TRBD1, 5 bases. Trimming pared 11 bases from V and 1 base from J, leaving 29 bases between. CDR1 and CDR2 (germline): PRHDT, FYEKMQ (reference sequence). The CDR3 has 18 residues. CDR3 region: CALSQGGGWFPQNTEAFF. The CDR3 DNA reads as TGTGCCCTCAGCCAGGGAGGAGGATGGTTCCCTCAGAACACTGAAGCTTTCTTT.

By frequency, this clone registers medium-sized. The chain carries TRBV10-2 and TRBJ2-1; TRBD2 agrees at 11 bases. The V gene end was trimmed by 10 bases and the J gene end by 5 bases; junction bases not matched to a gene: 7. Germline CDR1 and CDR2: WSHSY and SAAADI. This CDR3 region has 14 residues. CDR3 DNA: TGCGCCACCACTAGCGGGAGAGTCAACAATGAGCAGTTCTTC. Residues: CATTSGRVNNEQFF.

CDR3 sequence: CASSWGSSGSQEQYF. CDR3 DNA sequence: TGTGCCAGCAGTTGGGGAAGTAGCGGGAGTCAAGAGCAGTACTTC. The V call is TRBV28, the J call TRBJ2-7; 9 bases fit TRBD2. J was trimmed by 7 bases and V by 4 bases; bases with no gene match: 11. From germline, CDR1 is MDHEN and CDR2 SYDVKM. The CDR3 runs 15 residues.

The chain has TRBV7-8 and TRBJ2-1, with 12 bases matching TRBD2. The CDR3 runs 15 residues. Germline CDR1 reads SGHVS; CDR2 reads FQNEAQ. Losses at the gene ends were 8 bases for V and 6 bases for J; bases not matched to a gene: 8. The CDR3 DNA is TGTGCCAGCGGAAGACTAGCGGGGGTGGGCAATGAGCAGTTCTTC. Residues: CASGRLAGVGNEQFF.

The genes are TRBV29-1 and TRBJ2-3; 7 bases fit TRBD1. CDR3 size: 12 residues. After removal of 8 bases from V and 4 bases from J, the junction contained 6 bases not matched to a gene. The germline gives CDR1 SQVTM, CDR2 ANQGSEA. The CDR3 DNA is TGCAGCTCTCGACAGGGCGCAGATACGCAGTATTTT. Its protein product is CSSRQGADTQYF.

This sequence joins TRBV5-1 and TRBJ2-2; possibly TRBD1 for D (6 bases). Trimming pared 3 bases from V and 2 bases from J, leaving 14 bases between. This CDR3 region has 16 residues. CDR1 SGHRS and CDR2 YFSETQ come from the germline V gene. CDR3 in amino acids: CASSSPGQINTGELFF. CDR3 sequence (DNA): TGCGCCAGCAGCTCCCCAGGACAGATAAACACCGGGGAGCTGTTTTTT.

The chain uses TRBV25-1 and TRBJ1-6; D gene ambiguous. This CDR3 spans 14 amino acids. Trimming stripped 2 bases from V and 4 bases from J, with 6 bases between. Germline lookup yields CDR1 MGHDK and CDR2 SYGVNS. The CDR3 DNA reads as TGTGCCAGCAGTGAACAGGTTTATAATTCACCCCTCCACTTT. Amino acid sequence: CASSEQVYNSPLHF.

The rearrangement links TRBV4-1 to TRBJ1-6; D remains ambiguous. This CDR3 is 15 amino acids long. Looked up from germline, CDR1 is MGHRA and CDR2 is YSYEKL. The ends were cut back, 2 bases at V and 4 bases at J, with 9 bases in the middle. The CDR3 DNA sequence: TGCGCCAGCAGCCAACAGAACCAGTATAATTCACCCCTCCACTTT. Amino acids: CASSQQNQYNSPLHF.

The chain employs TRBV29-1 and TRBJ1-2, with D possibly TRBD1 on 6 matching bases. The CDR3 contains 11 residues. Trimming stripped 8 bases from V and 8 bases from J, with 15 bases between. Per germline, CDR1 SQVTM and CDR2 ANQGSEA. The CDR3 protein is CSSAQGYGYTF. CDR3 DNA: TGCAGCAGTGCACAGGGCTACGGCTACACCTTC.

This rearrangement joins TRBV7-2 to TRBJ2-7; 11 bases match TRBD2. The CDR3 totals 15 residues. In germline, CDR1 is SGHTA, CDR2 FQGNSA. The junction had 11 bases not matched to a gene; V was cut back by 8 bases and J by 5 bases. The CDR3 sequence is CASSRETSGVHEQYF. CDR3 DNA sequence: TGTGCCAGCTCCCGGGAGACTAGCGGGGTCCACGAGCAGTACTTC.

This CDR3 is CASSYFSGNTEAFF. CDR3 nucleotides: TGTGCCAGCAGTTATTTCTCAGGGAACACTGAAGCTTTCTTT. The V gene is TRBV6-6, the J gene TRBJ1-1, with D hard to call. CDR3 size: 14 residues. CDR1 and CDR2 (germline): MNHNY, SVGAGI (reference sequence). Trimming cost V 3 bases and J 1 base, with 9 bases left between them.

The gene calls are TRBV30 and TRBJ2-2; 13 nucleotides align to TRBD2. The CDR3 extends over 17 amino acids. The trim removed 4 bases at V and 1 base at J, leaving 6 bases unmatched. The germline V gene encodes CDR1 GTSNPN and CDR2 SVGIG (reference sequence). CDR3 coding DNA: TGTGCCTGGAATTCCGGGACTAGCGGGGTGAACACCGGGGAGCTGTTTTTT. Translated, it gives CAWNSGTSGVNTGELFF.

The chain carries TRBV6-1 and TRBJ2-7, with D unclear. Germline V CDR1 and CDR2: MNHNS, SASEGT. The CDR3 runs to 12 residues. Trimming shortened V by 2 bases and J by 6 bases, and 8 bases separated the two germline ends. CDR3 residues: CASSESSGEQYF. The CDR3 DNA follows: TGTGCCAGCAGTGAAAGTTCGGGCGAGCAGTACTTC.

The chain employs TRBV9 and TRBJ1-2; D gene ambiguous. Germline V gives CDR1 SGDLS, CDR2 YYNGEE. This CDR3 contains 13 residues. Deletions cut 3 bases from V and 4 bases from J, with 10 bases between. CDR3 DNA: TGTGCCAGCAGCGATACAGAGACCTATGGCTACACCTTC. It yields the protein CASSDTETYGYTF.

This chain joins TRBV28 and TRBJ2-5; D is uncertain. The V gene's germline CDR1 is MDHEN and CDR2 SYDVKM. Trimming stripped 7 bases from V and 5 bases from J, with 17 bases between. This CDR3 has 14 amino acids. CDR3 nucleotide sequence: TGTGCCAGCAATCGGGTCCAAATACGGGAGACCCAGTACTTC. Encoded protein: CASNRVQIRETQYF. The variable domain in full, completed from reference TRBV28 and TRBJ2-5, reads DVKVTQSSRYLVKRTGEKVFLECVQDMDHENMFWYRQDPGLGLRLIYFSYDVKMKEKGDIPEGYSVSREKKERFSLILESASTNQTSMYLCASNRVQIRETQYFGPGTRLLVL.

The chain links TRBV7-9 to TRBJ2-1, with 9 bases identical to TRBD2. Germline V gene sequence: CDR1 SEHNR, CDR2 FQNEAQ (reference sequence). The CDR3 contains 14 residues. J lost 6 bases, V lost 7 bases, and 7 bases had no gene match. CDR3: CASTRGGGGNEQFF. As DNA, the CDR3 is TGTGCCAGCACCCGGGGCGGGGGGGGCAATGAGCAGTTCTTC. Filled out from reference TRBV7-9 and TRBJ2-1, the complete variable domain reads DTGVSQNPRHKITKRGQNVTFRCDPISEHNRLYWYRQTLGQGPEFLTYFQNEAQLEKSRLLSDRFSAERPKGSFSTLEIQRTEQGDSAMYLCASTRGGGGNEQFFGPGTRLTVL.

The chain combines TRBV30 with TRBJ1-5, with D unclear. Trimming pared 2 bases from V and 2 bases from J, leaving 16 bases between. CDR1 is GTSNPN and CDR2 is SVGIG in the germline V gene (reference sequence). The CDR3 totals 16 residues. CDR3 bases: TGTGCCTGGAGTCATATCACGGGAGGTGGCAATCAGCCCCAGCATTTT. Its protein product is CAWSHITGGGNQPQHF.

V gene TRBV19 combines with J gene TRBJ2-1; 8 bases fit TRBD2. V lost 5 bases, J lost 10 bases, and 13 bases stayed unmatched. The CDR3 runs 15 residues. Germline V gene data show CDR1 as LNHDA and CDR2 as SQIVND (reference sequence). The CDR3 sequence is CASSPGTSWGMEQFF. Here the CDR3 DNA reads TGTGCCAGTAGTCCAGGGACTAGTTGGGGTATGGAGCAGTTCTTC.

J is TRBJ1-1 and V is TRBV6-5; weak D call: TRBD1 (5 bases). This CDR3 comprises 14 residues. Germline values: CDR1 MNHEY, CDR2 SVGAGI. Trimming cost V 2 bases and J 4 bases, with 11 bases left between them. The CDR3 loop reads CASSYIGVGTEAFF. The CDR3 nucleotides read TGTGCCAGCAGTTACATAGGGGTGGGCACTGAAGCTTTCTTT.

The genes are TRBV19 and TRBJ1-1; D is uncertain. Germline-derived CDR1 and CDR2 are LNHDA and SQIVND (reference sequence). CDR3 length: 13 amino acids. V shed 4 bases and J shed 5 bases, with 11 bases lying between them. The CDR3 region is CASSTLPGTEAFF. CDR3 bases: TGTGCCAGTAGTACCCTCCCGGGGACTGAAGCTTTCTTT. Full variable domain (rest looked up from reference TRBV19 and TRBJ1-1): DGGITQSPKYLFRKEGQNVTLSCEQNLNHDAMYWYRQDPGQGLRLIYYSQIVNDFQKGDIAEGYSVSREKKESFPLTVTSAQKNPTAFYLCASSTLPGTEAFFGQGTRLTVV.